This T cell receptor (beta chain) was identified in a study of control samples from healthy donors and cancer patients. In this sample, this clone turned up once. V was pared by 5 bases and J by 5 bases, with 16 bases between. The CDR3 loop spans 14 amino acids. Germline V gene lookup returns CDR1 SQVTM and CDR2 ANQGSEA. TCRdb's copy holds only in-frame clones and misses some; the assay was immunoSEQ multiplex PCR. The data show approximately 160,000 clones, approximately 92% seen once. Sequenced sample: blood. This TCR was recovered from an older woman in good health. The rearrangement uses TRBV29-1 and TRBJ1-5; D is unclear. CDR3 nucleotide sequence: TGCAGCGTTATCGAAGGCACCTCCTATCAGCCCCAGCATTTT. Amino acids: CSVIEGTSYQPQHF.